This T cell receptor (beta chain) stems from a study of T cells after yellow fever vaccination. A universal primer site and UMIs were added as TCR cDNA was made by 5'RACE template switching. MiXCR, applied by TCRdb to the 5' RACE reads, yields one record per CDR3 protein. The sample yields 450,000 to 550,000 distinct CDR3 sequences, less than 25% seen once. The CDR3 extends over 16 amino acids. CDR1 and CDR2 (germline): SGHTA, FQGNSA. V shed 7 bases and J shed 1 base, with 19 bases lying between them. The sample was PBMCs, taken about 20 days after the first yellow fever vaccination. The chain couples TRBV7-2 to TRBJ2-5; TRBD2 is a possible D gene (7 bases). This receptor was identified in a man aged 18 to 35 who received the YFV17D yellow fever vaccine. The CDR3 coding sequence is TGTGCCAGCATCTTTAACGGGGGGCCATTCCAAGAGACCCAGTACTTC. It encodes CASIFNGGPFQETQYF.